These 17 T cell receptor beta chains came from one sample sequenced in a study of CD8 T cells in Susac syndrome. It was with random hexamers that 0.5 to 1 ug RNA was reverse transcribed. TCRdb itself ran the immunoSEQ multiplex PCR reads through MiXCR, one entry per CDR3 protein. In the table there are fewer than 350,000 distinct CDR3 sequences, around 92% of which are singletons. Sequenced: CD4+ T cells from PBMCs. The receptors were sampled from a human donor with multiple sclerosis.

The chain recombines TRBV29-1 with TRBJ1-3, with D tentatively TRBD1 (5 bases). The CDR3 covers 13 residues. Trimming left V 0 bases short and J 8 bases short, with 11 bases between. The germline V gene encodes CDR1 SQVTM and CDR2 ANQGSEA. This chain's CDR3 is CSVEDWGGDTIYF. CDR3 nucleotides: TGCAGCGTTGAAGATTGGGGGGGAGACACCATATATTTT.

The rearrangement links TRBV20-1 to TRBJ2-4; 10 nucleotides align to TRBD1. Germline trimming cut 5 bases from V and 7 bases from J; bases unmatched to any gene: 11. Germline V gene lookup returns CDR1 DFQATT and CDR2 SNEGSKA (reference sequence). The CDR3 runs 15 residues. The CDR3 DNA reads TGCAGTGCTTTTGCTCCGGGACAGGGGCACAACATTCAGTACTTC. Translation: CSAFAPGQGHNIQYF.

DNA for the CDR3: TGCGCCAGCAGCTTGGCCCCGTTGAACGCTAACTATGGCTACACCTTC. Its translation is CASSLAPLNANYGYTF. This sequence joins TRBV5-1 and TRBJ1-2; D is uncertain. The CDR3 sequence is 16 residues long. Germline CDR1 and CDR2: SGHRS and YFSETQ. Trimming cost V 0 bases and J 0 bases, with 12 bases left between them.

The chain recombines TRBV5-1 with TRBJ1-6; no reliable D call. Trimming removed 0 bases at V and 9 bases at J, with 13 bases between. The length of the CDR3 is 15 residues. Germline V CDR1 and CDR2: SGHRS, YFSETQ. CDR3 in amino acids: CASSLAIGIGSPLHF. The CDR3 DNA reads TGCGCCAGCAGCTTGGCCATCGGGATTGGTTCACCCCTCCACTTT. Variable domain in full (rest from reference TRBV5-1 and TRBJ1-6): KAGVTQTPRYLIKTRGQQVTLSCSPISGHRSVSWYQQTPGQGLQFLFEYFSETQRNKGNFPGRFSGRQFSNSRSEMNVSTLELGDSALYLCASSLAIGIGSPLHFGNGTRLTVT.

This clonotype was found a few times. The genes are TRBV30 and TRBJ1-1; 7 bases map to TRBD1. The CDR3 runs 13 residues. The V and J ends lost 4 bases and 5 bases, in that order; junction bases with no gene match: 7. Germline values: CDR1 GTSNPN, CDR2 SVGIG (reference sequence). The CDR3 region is CAWTHRGGTEAFF. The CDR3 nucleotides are TGTGCCTGGACTCACAGGGGTGGGACTGAAGCTTTCTTT.

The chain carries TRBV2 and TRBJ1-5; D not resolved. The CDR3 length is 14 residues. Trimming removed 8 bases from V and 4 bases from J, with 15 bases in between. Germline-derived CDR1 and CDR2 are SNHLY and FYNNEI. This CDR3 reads CASRSTVGNQPQHF. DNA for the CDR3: TGTGCCAGCCGTTCGACCGTAGGAAATCAGCCCCAGCATTTT.

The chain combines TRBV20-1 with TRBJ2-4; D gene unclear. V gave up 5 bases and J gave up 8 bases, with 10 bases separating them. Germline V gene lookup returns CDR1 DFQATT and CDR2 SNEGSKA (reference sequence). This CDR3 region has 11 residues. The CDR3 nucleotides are TGCAGTGCTCCCGACTCGGACATTCAGTACTTC. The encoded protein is CSAPDSDIQYF.

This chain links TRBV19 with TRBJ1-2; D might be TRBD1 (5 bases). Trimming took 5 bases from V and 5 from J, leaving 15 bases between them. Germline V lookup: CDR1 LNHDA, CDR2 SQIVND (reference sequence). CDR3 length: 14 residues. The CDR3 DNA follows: TGTGCCAGTAGTGGGGCAGGGATTGTTTATGGCTACACCTTC. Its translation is CASSGAGIVYGYTF. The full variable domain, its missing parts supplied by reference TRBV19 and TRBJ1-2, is DGGITQSPKYLFRKEGQNVTLSCEQNLNHDAMYWYRQDPGQGLRLIYYSQIVNDFQKGDIAEGYSVSREKKESFPLTVTSAQKNPTAFYLCASSGAGIVYGYTFGSGTRLTVV.

The CDR3 region has the DNA TGTGCCAGCAGTTTTGGCCCTAGAGGGGGTACGGGGGGCACTGAAGCTTTCTTT. Its protein is CASSFGPRGGTGGTEAFF. The chain uses TRBV27 and TRBJ1-1; possible D gene TRBD1, 6 bases. Trimming cost V 3 bases and J 4 bases, with 24 bases left between them. Germline V gives CDR1 MNHEY, CDR2 SMNVEV (reference sequence). The length of the CDR3 is 18 residues.

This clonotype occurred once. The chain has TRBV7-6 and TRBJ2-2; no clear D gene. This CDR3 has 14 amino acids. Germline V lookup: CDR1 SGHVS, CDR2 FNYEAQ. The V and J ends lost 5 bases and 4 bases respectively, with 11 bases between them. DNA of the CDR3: TGTGCCAGCAGCCCGGCGGTCTCCACCGGGGAGCTGTTTTTT. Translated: CASSPAVSTGELFF.

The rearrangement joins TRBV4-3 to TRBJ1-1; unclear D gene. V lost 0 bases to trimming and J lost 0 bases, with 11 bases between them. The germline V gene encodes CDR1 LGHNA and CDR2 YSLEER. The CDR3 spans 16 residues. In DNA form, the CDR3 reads TGCGCCAGCAGCCAAGACTACGCCAGAGTGAACACTGAAGCTTTCTTT. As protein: CASSQDYARVNTEAFF.

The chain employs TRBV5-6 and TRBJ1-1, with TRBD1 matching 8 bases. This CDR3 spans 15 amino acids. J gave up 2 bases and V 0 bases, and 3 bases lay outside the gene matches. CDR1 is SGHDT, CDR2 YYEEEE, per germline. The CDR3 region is CASSLVGTGNTEAFF. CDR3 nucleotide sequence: TGTGCCAGCAGCTTGGTGGGGACAGGTAACACTGAAGCTTTCTTT.

Here the CDR3 reads CASTPTGTYTDTQYF. Here the CDR3 DNA reads TGTGCCAGCACCCCTACCGGGACTTACACAGATACGCAGTATTTT. The chain employs TRBV5-4 and TRBJ2-3, with D possibly matching TRBD2 (6 bases). CDR1 SGHNT and CDR2 YYREEE come from the germline V gene (reference sequence). The ends were cut back, 6 bases at V and 2 bases at J, with 16 bases in the middle. The CDR3 is made up of 15 amino acids.

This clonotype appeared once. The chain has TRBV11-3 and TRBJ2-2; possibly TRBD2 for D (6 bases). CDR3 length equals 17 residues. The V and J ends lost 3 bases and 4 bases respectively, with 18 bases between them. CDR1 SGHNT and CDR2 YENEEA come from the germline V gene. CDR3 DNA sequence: TGTGCCAGCAGCTTCCCCACGGCAGGGAGGCTCACCGGGGAGCTGTTTTTT. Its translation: CASSFPTAGRLTGELFF. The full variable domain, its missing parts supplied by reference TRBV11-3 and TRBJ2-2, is EAGVVQSPRYKIIEKKQPVAFWCNPISGHNTLYWYLQNLGQGPELLIRYENEEAVDDSQLPKDRFSAERLKGVDSTLKIQPAELGDSAVYLCASSFPTAGRLTGELFFGEGSRLTVL.

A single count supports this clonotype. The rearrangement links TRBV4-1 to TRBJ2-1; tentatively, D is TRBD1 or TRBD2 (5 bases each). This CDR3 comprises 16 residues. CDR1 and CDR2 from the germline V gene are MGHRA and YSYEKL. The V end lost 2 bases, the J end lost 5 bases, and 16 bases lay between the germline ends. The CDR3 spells CASSQIRGVSDNEQFF. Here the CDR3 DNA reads TGCGCCAGCAGCCAAATAAGGGGAGTGTCCGACAATGAGCAGTTCTTC.

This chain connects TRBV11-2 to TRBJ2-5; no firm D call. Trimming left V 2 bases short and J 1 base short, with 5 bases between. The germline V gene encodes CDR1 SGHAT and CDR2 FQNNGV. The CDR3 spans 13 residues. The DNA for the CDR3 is TGTGCCAGCAGCTTATACCTCCAAGAGACCCAGTACTTC. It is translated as CASSLYLQETQYF.

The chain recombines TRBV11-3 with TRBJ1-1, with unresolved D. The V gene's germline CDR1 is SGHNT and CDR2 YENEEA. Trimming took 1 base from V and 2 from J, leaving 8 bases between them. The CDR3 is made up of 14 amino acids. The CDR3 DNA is TGTGCCAGCAGCTTAGCCGAGACCAACACTGAAGCTTTCTTT. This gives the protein CASSLAETNTEAFF. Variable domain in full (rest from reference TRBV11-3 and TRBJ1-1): EAGVVQSPRYKIIEKKQPVAFWCNPISGHNTLYWYLQNLGQGPELLIRYENEEAVDDSQLPKDRFSAERLKGVDSTLKIQPAELGDSAVYLCASSLAETNTEAFFGQGTRLTVV.